Each of the 29 T cell receptor beta chains below was sequenced from the same sample in a study of shared clonotypes between healthy human individuals. Measured with immunoSEQ multiplex PCR; TCRdb has only the in-frame clones, and not every one. This sample yields 2.3 million or so clones, of which just over 90% are seen a single time; 0.39% belongs to the top ten. Material: naive CD4+ T cells from PBMCs. Stated subset: CD45RA+ positively selected. These receptors all come from a man aged 18 to 29 in good health. Some clones in this sample may be carry-over from other donors' samples.

This chain uses TRBV7-9 with TRBJ2-5, with D possibly being TRBD2 (6 bases). Trimming shortened V by 8 bases and J by 2 bases, and 15 bases separated the two germline ends. The CDR3 contains 14 residues. CDR1 and CDR2 (germline): SEHNR, FQNEAQ (reference sequence). The CDR3 sequence is CASGFLAGQETQYF. The CDR3 DNA follows: TGTGCCAGCGGATTCCTCGCGGGGCAAGAGACCCAGTACTTC.

The V gene is TRBV11-3, the J gene TRBJ2-2; TRBD1 is a possible D gene (5 bases). V lost 3 bases to trimming and J lost 4 bases, with 12 bases between them. The CDR3 runs to 15 residues. In germline, CDR1 is SGHNT, CDR2 YENEEA. CDR3 nucleotide sequence: TGTGCCAGCAGCTTCCAGGGTAGGGGCACCGGGGAGCTGTTTTTT. Translation gives CASSFQGRGTGELFF.

This chain links TRBV9 with TRBJ1-5; TRBD1 agrees at 9 bases. Germline V gene sequence: CDR1 SGDLS, CDR2 YYNGEE. Losses at the gene ends were 4 bases for V and 2 bases for J; bases not matched to a gene: 10. This CDR3 has 17 residues. This CDR3 reads CASSPGQGVKGNQPQHF. In nucleotides, the CDR3 is TGTGCCAGCAGCCCGGGACAGGGAGTAAAAGGCAATCAGCCCCAGCATTTT.

The CDR3 here is CASSWRTGSTYEQYF. Here the CDR3 DNA reads TGCGCCAGCAGCTGGAGGACAGGGTCGACCTACGAGCAGTACTTC. The rearrangement joins TRBV5-1 to TRBJ2-7; 8 bases agree with TRBD1. The CDR3 totals 15 residues. The trim removed 3 bases at V and 2 bases at J, leaving 7 bases unmatched. Germline CDR1 is SGHRS and CDR2 is YFSETQ.

The J gene is TRBJ2-2, the V gene TRBV7-2, with D possibly matching TRBD1 (6 bases). This CDR3 is built from 12 residues. CDR1 SGHTA and CDR2 FQGNSA come from the germline V gene. V lost 7 bases to trimming and J lost 6 bases, with 9 bases between them. CDR3: CASNQGSGELFF. CDR3 in DNA: TGTGCCAGCAATCAGGGGTCCGGGGAGCTGTTTTTT.

The chain carries TRBV15 and TRBJ1-5, with 7 bases that match TRBD1. The CDR3 runs to 16 residues. V gave up 1 base and J gave up 7 bases; unmatched junction bases: 10. Germline loops: CDR1 LNHNV, CDR2 YYDKDF (reference sequence). In DNA form, the CDR3 reads TGTGCCACCAGCAGAGGTTTCTTAAGGGGGCCGCAGCCCCAGCATTTT. Its translation: CATSRGFLRGPQPQHF.

The gene calls are TRBV11-2 and TRBJ1-1, with D unresolved. The V gene's germline CDR1 is SGHAT and CDR2 FQNNGV. The CDR3 contains 15 residues. V gave up 5 bases and J gave up 3 bases, with 16 bases separating them. The CDR3 spells CASSLRGPGDTEAFF. Written as DNA, the CDR3 is TGTGCCAGCAGCCTCCGAGGGCCTGGGGACACTGAAGCTTTCTTT.

The chain combines TRBV9 with TRBJ2-7; D not resolved. This CDR3 region has 14 residues. Trimming removed 2 bases from V and 1 base from J, with 10 bases in between. Germline-derived CDR1 and CDR2 are SGDLS and YYNGEE. The chain's CDR3 is CASSVNSDSYEQYF. CDR3 coding DNA: TGTGCCAGCAGCGTGAACAGCGATTCCTACGAGCAGTACTTC.

J is TRBJ2-3 and V is TRBV5-4; no firm D call. The CDR3 has 13 residues. The V gene's germline CDR1 is SGHNT and CDR2 YYREEE (reference sequence). V shed 3 bases and J shed 6 bases, with 11 bases lying between them. The CDR3: CASSSRVGDTQYF. Written as DNA, the CDR3 is TGTGCCAGCAGCTCCCGAGTCGGGGATACGCAGTATTTT.

This rearrangement joins TRBV6-6 to TRBJ2-5; D possibly uses TRBD1 or TRBD2 (5 bases each). This CDR3 region has 13 residues. Germline V CDR1 and CDR2: MNHNY, SVGAGI (reference sequence). The V end was cut by 8 bases, the J end by 5 bases, with 15 bases between. The CDR3 is CASSGGPGETQYF. The CDR3 DNA sequence: TGTGCCAGCTCTGGGGGACCGGGCGAGACCCAGTACTTC.

This chain links TRBV6-5 with TRBJ2-5, with 7 bases matching TRBD1. Germline CDR1 MNHEY, CDR2 SVGAGI. This CDR3 region has 15 residues. Losses at the gene ends were 4 bases for V and 7 bases for J; bases not matched to a gene: 12. The CDR3 DNA reads as TGTGCCAGCAGTTCCACGGCAAGGGGGCGTGGGACCCAGTACTTC. This encodes CASSSTARGRGTQYF.

The chain uses TRBV5-8 and TRBJ1-2; possibly TRBD1 for D (6 bases). Germline V CDR1 and CDR2: SGHTS, YDEGEE. This CDR3 has 14 amino acids. With 1 base removed from V and 7 bases from J, the gap between germline ends came to 14 bases. CDR3 bases: TGTGCCAGCAGCTTGCCAGGGGTCTTGAGTGGCTACACCTTC. This codes for CASSLPGVLSGYTF.

This rearrangement joins TRBV30 to TRBJ2-5, with a tentative D call TRBD1 (6 bases). The germline gives CDR1 GTSNPN, CDR2 SVGIG (reference sequence). Between the trimmed V and J ends, which lost 4 bases and 5 bases, there was a span of 14 bases. The CDR3 consists of 13 residues. As DNA, the CDR3 is TGTGCCTGGACCAAGACAGGAAGGGAGACCCAGTACTTC. Protein product: CAWTKTGRETQYF.

The genes are TRBV28 and TRBJ2-3, with D perhaps assigned TRBD1 or TRBD2 (6 bases each). The CDR3 length is 18 residues. V was cut by 7 bases and J by 1 base, with 24 bases left in between. Germline CDR1 reads MDHEN; CDR2 reads SYDVKM. The CDR3 is CASTLRGTPRRGTDTQYF. DNA for the CDR3: TGTGCCAGCACCCTGAGGGGGACCCCTAGGAGGGGCACAGATACGCAGTATTTT.

The CDR3 protein is CSVTGLEETQYF. The CDR3 DNA follows: TGCAGCGTGACAGGGTTGGAGGAGACCCAGTACTTC. The chain links TRBV29-1 to TRBJ2-5; 7 positions match TRBD1. Germline values: CDR1 SQVTM, CDR2 ANQGSEA. The junction had 6 bases not matched to a gene; V was cut back by 6 bases and J by 5 bases. This CDR3 comprises 12 residues.

The V call is TRBV7-9, the J call TRBJ1-2; D gene ambiguous. Trimming shortened V by 3 bases and J by 6 bases, and 20 bases separated the two germline ends. The CDR3 length is 16 residues. Germline loops: CDR1 SEHNR, CDR2 FQNEAQ (reference sequence). The CDR3 bases are TGTGCCAGCAGCTTTCGTCTGTCCACGCTGGAACATGGCTACACCTTC. This codes for CASSFRLSTLEHGYTF.

V is TRBV28 and J is TRBJ1-5; 12 bases are shared with TRBD1. Looked up from germline, CDR1 is MDHEN and CDR2 is SYDVKM. The ends lost 10 bases at V and 1 base at J; junction bases unmatched: 8. CDR3 length equals 16 residues. CDR3 coding DNA: TGTGCCATCGGGACAGGGGGCTCAGGGAGCAATCAGCCCCAGCATTTT. Translation: CAIGTGGSGSNQPQHF. Full variable domain (outside the CDR3, taken from reference TRBV28 and TRBJ1-5): DVKVTQSSRYLVKRTGEKVFLECVQDMDHENMFWYRQDPGLGLRLIYFSYDVKMKEKGDIPEGYSVSREKKERFSLILESASTNQTSMYLCAIGTGGSGSNQPQHFGDGTRLSIL.

The CDR3 sequence is CASRPTSLETQYF. In DNA, the CDR3 is TGTGCCAGCAGGCCCACTAGCCTAGAGACCCAGTACTTC. The V gene is TRBV14, the J gene TRBJ2-5; TRBD2 might be the D (6 bases). Germline V gene sequence: CDR1 SGHDN, CDR2 FVKESK. Between the trimmed V and J ends, which lost 6 bases and 4 bases, there was a span of 12 bases. The CDR3 spans 13 residues.

The chain carries TRBV5-1 and TRBJ2-5; tentative D call: TRBD2 (6 bases). From germline, CDR1 is SGHRS and CDR2 YFSETQ. The CDR3 consists of 16 residues. V lost 4 bases to trimming and J lost 6 bases, with 22 bases between them. CDR3 nucleotides: TGCGCCAGCAGCCCGGCGGGGATGGCATTTGAGAAGACCCAGTACTTC. Protein product: CASSPAGMAFEKTQYF.

This chain links TRBV7-6 with TRBJ2-7; D might be TRBD1 (5 bases). V was trimmed by 0 bases and J by 4 bases, leaving 13 bases between them. The CDR3 consists of 15 residues. Looked up from germline, CDR1 is SGHVS and CDR2 is FNYEAQ. The CDR3 loop is CASSLASTVAYEQYF. For the CDR3, the DNA is TGTGCCAGCAGCTTAGCGTCGACAGTTGCTTACGAGCAGTACTTC.

The V call is TRBV7-9, the J call TRBJ1-2, with D tentatively TRBD1 (6 bases). V was pared by 4 bases and J by 9 bases, with 15 bases between. CDR1 and CDR2 from the germline V gene are SEHNR and FQNEAQ (reference sequence). The CDR3 is made up of 13 amino acids. As DNA, the CDR3 is TGTGCCAGCAGCTACCCACAGGGTAGCAGCTACACCTTC. Translating gives CASSYPQGSSYTF.

In this sample, this clone turned up once. The rearrangement links TRBV7-9 to TRBJ1-4; no clear D gene. Trimming stripped 2 bases from V and 14 bases from J, with 9 bases between. Germline CDR1 reads SEHNR; CDR2 reads FQNEAQ (reference sequence). The CDR3 consists of 11 residues. The CDR3 DNA reads TGTGCCAGCAGCTTAATGGGTGGTCTGTTTTTT. This translates into CASSLMGGLFF. The full variable domain, rest sourced from reference TRBV7-9 and TRBJ1-4, is DTGVSQNPRHKITKRGQNVTFRCDPISEHNRLYWYRQTLGQGPEFLTYFQNEAQLEKSRLLSDRFSAERPKGSFSTLEIQRTEQGDSAMYLCASSLMGGLFFGSGTQLSVL.

To note about this clone: Other DNA sequences in the same sample also yield this CDR3. This chain joins TRBV14 and TRBJ2-1; D is unclear. Deletions cut 0 bases from V and 8 bases from J, with 8 bases between. CDR1 is SGHDN and CDR2 is FVKESK in the germline V gene. The CDR3 covers 13 residues. The CDR3 DNA is TGTGCCAGCAGCCAAGATCTTGGGTATGAGCAGTTCTTC. It encodes CASSQDLGYEQFF. The full variable domain, with the rest looked up from reference TRBV14 and TRBJ2-1, is EAGVTQFPSHSVIEKGQTVTLRCDPISGHDNLYWYRRVMGKEIKFLLHFVKESKQDESGMPNNRFLAERTGGTYSTLKVQPAELEDSGVYFCASSQDLGYEQFFGPGTRLTVL.

A single count supports this clone. The rearrangement joins TRBV11-2 to TRBJ2-5; D is perhaps TRBD2 (6 bases). V was clipped by 5 bases and J by 5 bases, with 18 bases between them. Germline V gene sequence: CDR1 SGHAT, CDR2 FQNNGV. CDR3 length: 15 amino acids. CDR3 residues: CASSPVGGSWETQYF. DNA of the CDR3: TGTGCCAGCAGCCCGGTTGGGGGGTCTTGGGAGACCCAGTACTTC.

The rearrangement uses TRBV5-4 and TRBJ2-2; tentative D call: TRBD1 (6 bases). Between the trimmed V and J ends, which lost 3 bases and 7 bases, there was a span of 19 bases. The CDR3 has 16 amino acids. CDR1 is SGHNT, CDR2 YYREEE, per germline (reference sequence). CDR3 sequence: CASSSPPPQGIGELFF. DNA for the CDR3: TGTGCCAGCAGCTCACCACCCCCCCAGGGGATCGGGGAGCTGTTTTTT.

DNA of the CDR3: TGTGCCAGCTCACCTACACCGATTTCGGGGGCAACTAATGAAAAACTGTTTTTT. It specifies CASSPTPISGATNEKLFF. The chain employs TRBV18 and TRBJ1-4; possibly TRBD1 for D (5 bases). The V end was cut by 3 bases, the J end by 0 bases, with 17 bases between. Germline CDR1 KGHSH, CDR2 LQKENI. The CDR3 spans 18 residues.

The rearrangement uses TRBV9 and TRBJ2-7; D is possibly TRBD2 (6 bases). V was pared by 3 bases and J by 5 bases, with 21 bases between. From germline, CDR1 is SGDLS and CDR2 YYNGEE. This CDR3 contains 16 residues. The CDR3 is CASSGAGTLGVHEQYF. The DNA for the CDR3 is TGTGCCAGCAGCGGTGCCGGGACTCTCGGGGTTCACGAGCAGTACTTC.

This chain's CDR3 is CASPGTGNEKLFF. The CDR3 nucleotides are TGCGCCAGCCCCGGGACAGGCAATGAAAAACTGTTTTTT. The chain links TRBV23-1 to TRBJ1-4; TRBD1 matches 8 bases. TRBV23-1 is noted as an ORF with a role that remains uncertain. The CDR3 runs to 13 residues. V shed 8 bases and J 5 bases; nucleotides not matched to a gene: 4.

This chain joins TRBV6-1 and TRBJ1-1; weak D call: TRBD1 (5 bases). Between the trimmed V and J ends, which lost 4 bases and 1 base, there was a span of 16 bases. Per germline, CDR1 MNHNS and CDR2 SASEGT. This CDR3 contains 16 residues. The CDR3 spells CASSGKIRGANTEAFF. CDR3 nucleotides: TGTGCCAGCAGTGGTAAAATAAGGGGCGCGAACACTGAAGCTTTCTTT.